This passage covers 26 T cell receptor beta chains from one sample sequenced in a study of shared clonotypes between healthy human individuals. The table came from immunoSEQ multiplex PCR; TCRdb's copy has only in-frame clones and leaves some out. Of under 2.5 million clones listed, 80% to 95% are singletons. Input material: naive CD4+ T cells from PBMCs. Subset defined: CD45RA+ positively selected. The receptors come from a man aged 18 to 29 in good health. Some clones in this sample may be carry-over from other donors' samples.

The chain carries TRBV18 and TRBJ2-1; the D gene is possibly TRBD2 (5 bases). This CDR3 has 14 residues. Germline V gene lookup returns CDR1 KGHSH and CDR2 LQKENI. Trimming took 6 bases from V and 9 from J, leaving 18 bases between them. CDR3 in amino acids: CASSTGSVRGEQFF. The CDR3 coding sequence is TGTGCCAGCTCTACGGGGAGCGTACGCGGTGAGCAGTTCTTC.

The J gene is TRBJ2-2, the V gene TRBV19; a possible D gene is TRBD1 (5 bases). The CDR3 length is 15 residues. Trimming removed 1 base from V and 4 bases from J, with 10 bases in between. Germline loops: CDR1 LNHDA, CDR2 SQIVND (reference sequence). The CDR3 bases are TGTGCCAGTAGTATAGGGCAGGGTGGCACCGGGGAGCTGTTTTTT. It encodes CASSIGQGGTGELFF.

The sample holds a few counts of this clone. This chain connects TRBV27 to TRBJ1-4; perhaps TRBD1 as D (5 bases). V was trimmed by 5 bases and J by 5 bases, leaving 12 bases between them. CDR1 and CDR2 from the germline V gene are MNHEY and SMNVEV (reference sequence). The CDR3 loop spans 14 amino acids. CDR3 in DNA: TGTGCCAGCAGTCGAACGGGACCGAATGAAAAACTGTTTTTT. Protein product: CASSRTGPNEKLFF.

The gene calls are TRBV5-6 and TRBJ2-5; perhaps TRBD1 as D (6 bases). V was trimmed by 3 bases and J by 5 bases, leaving 17 bases between them. The CDR3 is made up of 15 amino acids. Germline-derived CDR1 and CDR2 are SGHDT and YYEEEE. The CDR3 sequence: CASSWLGGQRETQYF. Written as DNA, the CDR3 is TGTGCCAGCAGCTGGTTAGGTGGACAGAGGGAGACCCAGTACTTC.

The chain couples TRBV6-1 to TRBJ2-2; no definite D call. Germline V gene lookup returns CDR1 MNHNS and CDR2 SASEGT. Between the trimmed V and J ends, which lost 5 bases and 1 base, there was a span of 8 bases. This CDR3 has 14 residues. Here the CDR3 reads CASSSYQNTGELFF. The DNA for the CDR3 is TGTGCCAGCAGTTCTTATCAGAACACCGGGGAGCTGTTTTTT.

The V gene is TRBV5-5, the J gene TRBJ1-5; 7 nucleotides line up with TRBD1. V gave up 2 bases and J gave up 5 bases; unmatched junction bases: 7. The CDR3 is 15 residues long. Germline values: CDR1 SGHKS, CDR2 YYEKEE (reference sequence). The chain's CDR3 is CASSFRGLGDQPQHF. CDR3 nucleotides: TGTGCCAGCAGCTTCAGGGGGTTGGGGGATCAGCCCCAGCATTTT.

This chain uses TRBV27 with TRBJ2-2; D call uncertain. CDR3 length equals 12 residues. Germline CDR1 reads MNHEY; CDR2 reads SMNVEV (reference sequence). V gave up 8 bases and J gave up 1 base, with 5 bases separating them. CDR3 bases: TGTGCCAGCGGCATGAACACCGGGGAGCTGTTTTTT. Amino acid sequence: CASGMNTGELFF.

The sample holds a few counts of this clone. V usage is TRBV29-1 and J usage is TRBJ1-2; 10 bases align to TRBD1. This CDR3 has 14 residues. CDR1 is SQVTM, CDR2 ANQGSEA, per germline. The J segment lost 4 bases and the V segment lost 4 bases, leaving 6 bases of the junction unmatched. CDR3 in DNA: TGCAGCGTTGCCGACAGGGGGCGAGGCTATGGCTACACCTTC. Translated: CSVADRGRGYGYTF. The full variable domain, in which reference TRBV29-1 and TRBJ1-2 provide the parts outside the CDR3, is SAVISQKPSRDICQRGTSLTIQCQVDSQVTMMFWYRQQPGQSLTLIATANQGSEATYESGFVIDKFPISRPNLTFSTLTVSNMSPEDSSIYLCSVADRGRGYGYTFGSGTRLTVV.

This clone was counted once. The genes are TRBV27 and TRBJ2-6, with 10 bases that match TRBD2. CDR3 size: 17 residues. From germline, CDR1 is MNHEY and CDR2 SMNVEV (reference sequence). V gave up 2 bases and J gave up 2 bases; unmatched junction bases: 3. This CDR3 is CASSLLAGATGANVLTF. As DNA, the CDR3 is TGTGCCAGCAGTTTACTAGCGGGGGCCACTGGGGCCAACGTCCTGACTTTC. Combining the CDR3 with reference TRBV27 and TRBJ2-6 gives the whole variable domain EAQVTQNPRYLITVTGKKLTVTCSQNMNHEYMSWYRQDPGLGLRQIYYSMNVEVTDKGDVPEGYKVSRKEKRNFPLILESPSPNQTSLYFCASSLLAGATGANVLTFGAGSRLTVL.

This sequence joins TRBV7-9 and TRBJ1-3; the match to TRBD1 covers 7 bases. The CDR3 contains 12 residues. Germline CDR1 SEHNR, CDR2 FQNEAQ (reference sequence). The junction had 6 bases not matched to a gene; V was cut back by 5 bases and J by 11 bases. CDR3 residues: CASSRDSLAIYF. CDR3 in DNA: TGTGCCAGCAGCCGGGACAGCCTGGCCATATATTTT.

DNA for the CDR3: TGTGCCAGCCGGTTACTGGGGGTAAAATCTGAAGCTTTCTTT. It codes for CASRLLGVKSEAFF. The chain combines TRBV6-5 with TRBJ1-1, with a tentative D call TRBD1 (5 bases). CDR1 is MNHEY and CDR2 is SVGAGI in the germline V gene. This CDR3 spans 14 amino acids. V was pared by 8 bases and J by 6 bases, with 19 bases between.

V usage is TRBV6-1 and J usage is TRBJ1-1; no clear D. With 1 base removed from V and 2 bases from J, the gap between germline ends came to 11 bases. The CDR3 runs 15 residues. Germline assignment: CDR1 MNHNS and CDR2 SASEGT. In DNA, the CDR3 is TGTGCCAGCAGTGAAGGTCCAGGACCAAACACTGAAGCTTTCTTT. Encoded protein: CASSEGPGPNTEAFF.

The V and J genes are TRBV27 and TRBJ2-3; 9 nucleotides line up with TRBD1. CDR1 and CDR2 (germline): MNHEY, SMNVEV (reference sequence). This CDR3 contains 16 residues. Germline trimming cut 4 bases from V and 5 bases from J; bases unmatched to any gene: 10. CDR3 amino acids: CASSSAGTGLVDTQYF. The CDR3 nucleotides read TGTGCCAGCAGTTCAGCCGGGACAGGGCTGGTAGATACGCAGTATTTT.

The chain has TRBV28 and TRBJ2-7; D may be TRBD2 (6 bases). Germline V lookup: CDR1 MDHEN, CDR2 SYDVKM. The CDR3 loop spans 15 amino acids. Deletions cut 5 bases from V and 2 bases from J, with 16 bases between. CDR3 in amino acids: CASSLLGGLAYEQYF. The CDR3 DNA reads TGTGCCAGCAGTCTCCTGGGGGGACTGGCCTACGAGCAGTACTTC.

The chain employs TRBV6-1 and TRBJ1-2; 8 positions match TRBD1. From germline, CDR1 is MNHNS and CDR2 SASEGT. This CDR3 has 15 residues. The J segment lost 5 bases and the V segment lost 3 bases, leaving 8 bases of the junction unmatched. CDR3 bases: TGTGCCAGCAGTGATCCTCAGGACAGGGAATATGGCTACACCTTC. It codes for CASSDPQDREYGYTF.

V is TRBV30 and J is TRBJ2-5; TRBD2 aligns across 9 bases. The DNA end is a closer match to TRBJ2-7, so the J assignment may be wrong. The length of the CDR3 is 14 residues. Germline V gives CDR1 GTSNPN, CDR2 SVGIG (reference sequence). The CDR3 sequence: CAWARLAAPYEQYF. CDR3 coding DNA: TGTGCCTGGGCGAGACTAGCGGCCCCCTACGAGCAGTACTTC.

This rearrangement joins TRBV27 to TRBJ2-2; TRBD2 aligns across 10 bases. Germline CDR1 and CDR2: MNHEY and SMNVEV (reference sequence). Losses at the gene ends were 8 bases for V and 13 bases for J; bases not matched to a gene: 13. The CDR3 runs to 14 residues. CDR3 sequence (DNA): TGTGCCAGCCTCAGCGGGGGGGCTAGAAATGCGCTGTTTTTT. Translated, it gives CASLSGGARNALFF.

Points on this clone: The same CDR3 arises from other DNA sequences in this sample as well. The rearrangement joins TRBV11-3 to TRBJ2-2; a possible D gene is TRBD1 (5 bases). V was trimmed by 3 bases and J by 5 bases, leaving 10 bases between them. Germline V lookup: CDR1 SGHNT, CDR2 YENEEA. The CDR3 runs 14 residues. DNA for the CDR3: TGTGCCAGCAGCTTGGGGTACAGGACCGGGGAGCTGTTTTTT. This translates into CASSLGYRTGELFF. The whole variable domain, remainder taken from reference TRBV11-3 and TRBJ2-2, is EAGVVQSPRYKIIEKKQPVAFWCNPISGHNTLYWYLQNLGQGPELLIRYENEEAVDDSQLPKDRFSAERLKGVDSTLKIQPAELGDSAVYLCASSLGYRTGELFFGEGSRLTVL.

This chain uses TRBV11-2 with TRBJ2-2; D ambiguous. The germline gives CDR1 SGHAT, CDR2 FQNNGV. Trimming removed 2 bases at V and 3 bases at J, with 4 bases between. There are 13 residues in the CDR3. The CDR3 DNA reads as TGTGCCAGCAGCTTAAGGGACACCGGGGAGCTGTTTTTT. Translation: CASSLRDTGELFF.

The chain links TRBV19 to TRBJ1-5, with TRBD1 matching over 10 bases. This CDR3 is built from 16 residues. With 4 bases clipped from V and 6 bases from J, the junction kept 9 bases outside the gene matches. Germline V gives CDR1 LNHDA, CDR2 SQIVND (reference sequence). CDR3: CASSNRQGAEGQPQHF. DNA for the CDR3: TGTGCCAGTAGTAACAGACAGGGGGCGGAAGGTCAGCCCCAGCATTTT.

In regard to this clone: Other DNA sequences of this sample code for an identical CDR3. The chain has TRBV5-1 and TRBJ1-1; D not resolved. Germline V lookup: CDR1 SGHRS, CDR2 YFSETQ. The length of the CDR3 is 12 residues. V was trimmed by 0 bases and J by 6 bases, leaving 6 bases between them. The CDR3 DNA reads as TGCGCCAGCAGCTTGGAGTCGGCTGAAGCTTTCTTT. This sequence encodes CASSLESAEAFF.

V usage is TRBV18 and J usage is TRBJ2-7, with D perhaps assigned TRBD1 or TRBD2 (6 bases each). The CDR3 extends over 13 amino acids. Germline V CDR1 and CDR2: KGHSH, LQKENI. V was cut by 8 bases and J by 7 bases, with 18 bases left in between. DNA for the CDR3: TGTGCCAGCCTCCTTCTGGGGGCGGGAGAGCAGTACTTC. Protein sequence: CASLLLGAGEQYF.

Notes on this clone: At the DNA level, this CDR3 is encoded by other sequences in the same sample as well. The genes are TRBV18 and TRBJ2-2; D gene ambiguous. Germline loops: CDR1 KGHSH, CDR2 LQKENI. The CDR3 totals 15 residues. V gave up 1 base and J gave up 1 base, with 7 bases separating them. CDR3 in amino acids: CASSPLRQNTGELFF. CDR3 DNA: TGTGCCAGCTCACCACTTAGGCAGAACACCGGGGAGCTGTTTTTT.

The V call is TRBV7-9, the J call TRBJ1-3, with D possibly being TRBD1 (5 bases). The V gene lost 3 bases and the J gene lost 0 bases, with 9 bases spanning the gap. CDR3 length: 15 residues. In germline, CDR1 is SEHNR, CDR2 FQNEAQ (reference sequence). In DNA, the CDR3 is TGTGCCAGCAGCTTCTCAGGGCCCTCTGGAAACACCATATATTTT. Its protein product is CASSFSGPSGNTIYF. The entire variable domain, with the rest obtained from reference TRBV7-9 and TRBJ1-3, is as follows: DTGVSQNPRHKITKRGQNVTFRCDPISEHNRLYWYRQTLGQGPEFLTYFQNEAQLEKSRLLSDRFSAERPKGSFSTLEIQRTEQGDSAMYLCASSFSGPSGNTIYFGEGSWLTVV.

A few counts support this clone. The chain employs TRBV7-9 and TRBJ1-1; D is unclear. Trimming cost V 5 bases and J 5 bases, with 15 bases left between them. The CDR3 spans 14 residues. Per the germline V gene, CDR1 is SEHNR and CDR2 is FQNEAQ (reference sequence). CDR3 residues: CASSPEGGRTEAFF. In nucleotides, the CDR3 is TGTGCCAGCAGCCCCGAGGGAGGGAGGACTGAAGCTTTCTTT.

The genes are TRBV18 and TRBJ2-3; D uncertain. The V gene's germline CDR1 is KGHSH and CDR2 LQKENI. CDR3 length equals 14 residues. The V and J ends lost 0 bases and 2 bases respectively, with 6 bases between them. The CDR3 DNA reads as TGTGCCAGCTCACCACCGTCCTACACAGATACGCAGTATTTT. It encodes CASSPPSYTDTQYF.